This TCR beta chain is drawn from a study of shared clonotypes between healthy human individuals. The wider study: Aged between 18 and 49, the donors were a couple of women and three men. There were three CD4 naive, three CD4 memory, two CD8 naive and one CD8 memory plates per donor.

Germline CDR1 PRHDT, CDR2 FYEKMQ (reference sequence). V lost 4 bases and J lost 3; bases outside the gene matches: 13. This CDR3 spans 17 amino acids. As defined, naive CD8 cells were CD45RO-negative and positively selected for CCR7, with terminally differentiated effector memory CD45RA+ cells excluded. TCRdb's table, derived via immunoSEQ multiplex PCR, lists solely in-frame clones and lacks some. The sample comprises about 2 million clones, roughly 95% of which are singletons, and 0.85% to 1.2% rests with the top ten. Material: naive CD8+ T cells sorted from blood. The source of this sequence is a young man in good health. The chain uses TRBV13 and TRBJ2-7; 9 bases align to TRBD1. The CDR3 here is CASSSYRGTGMNYEQYF. In DNA, the CDR3 is TGTGCCAGCAGCTCTTACCGGGGGACAGGGATGAACTACGAGCAGTACTTC.